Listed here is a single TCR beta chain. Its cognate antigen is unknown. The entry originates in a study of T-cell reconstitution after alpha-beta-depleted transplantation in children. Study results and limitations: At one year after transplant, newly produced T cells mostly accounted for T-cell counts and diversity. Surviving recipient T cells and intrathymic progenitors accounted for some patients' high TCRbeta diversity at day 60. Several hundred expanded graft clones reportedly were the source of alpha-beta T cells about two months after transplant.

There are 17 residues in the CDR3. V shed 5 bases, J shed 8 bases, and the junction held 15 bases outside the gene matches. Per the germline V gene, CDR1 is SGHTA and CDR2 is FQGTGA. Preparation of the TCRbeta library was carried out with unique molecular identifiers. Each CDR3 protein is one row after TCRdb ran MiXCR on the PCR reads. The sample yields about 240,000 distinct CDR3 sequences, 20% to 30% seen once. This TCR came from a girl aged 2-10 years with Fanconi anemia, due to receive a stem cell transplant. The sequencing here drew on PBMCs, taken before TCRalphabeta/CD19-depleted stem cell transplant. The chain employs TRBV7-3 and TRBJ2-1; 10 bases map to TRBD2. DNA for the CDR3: TGTGCCAGCAGCCTGTTGCCTAGCGGGGGTAGTCCCCATGAGCAGTTCTTC. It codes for CASSLLPSGGSPHEQFF.